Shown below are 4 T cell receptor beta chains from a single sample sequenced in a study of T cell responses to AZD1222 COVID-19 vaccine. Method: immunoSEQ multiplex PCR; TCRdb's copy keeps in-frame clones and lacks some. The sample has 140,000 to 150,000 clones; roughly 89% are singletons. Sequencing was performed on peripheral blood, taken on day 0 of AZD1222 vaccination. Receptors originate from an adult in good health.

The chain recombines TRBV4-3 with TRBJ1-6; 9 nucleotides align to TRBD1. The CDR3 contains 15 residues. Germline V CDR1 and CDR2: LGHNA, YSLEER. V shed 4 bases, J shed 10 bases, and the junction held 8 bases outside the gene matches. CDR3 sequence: CASSPTGQGYSPLHF. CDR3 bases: TGCGCCAGCAGCCCTACCGGACAGGGGTACTCACCCCTCCACTTT.

In DNA, the CDR3 is TGTGCCAGCAGCTTGGTAGGGCGGGCCCACGAGCAGTACTTC. Its protein product is CASSLVGRAHEQYF. The gene calls are TRBV5-8 and TRBJ2-7; a possible D gene is TRBD2 (5 bases). The CDR3 has 14 residues. The germline V gene has CDR1 SGHTS and CDR2 YDEGEE. Trimming stripped 0 bases from V and 5 bases from J, with 12 bases between.

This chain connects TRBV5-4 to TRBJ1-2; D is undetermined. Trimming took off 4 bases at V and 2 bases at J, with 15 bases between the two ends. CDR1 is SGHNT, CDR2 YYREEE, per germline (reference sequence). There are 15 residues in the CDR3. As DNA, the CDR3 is TGTGCCAGCAGCCCAGAGGCGGGGAACAACTATGGCTACACCTTC. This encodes CASSPEAGNNYGYTF. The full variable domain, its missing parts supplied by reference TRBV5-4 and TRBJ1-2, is ETGVTQSPTHLIKTRGQQVTLRCSSQSGHNTVSWYQQALGQGPQFIFQYYREEENGRGNFPPRFSGLQFPNYSSELNVNALELDDSALYLCASSPEAGNNYGYTFGSGTRLTVV.

The CDR3 loop reads CASSPIIGQIAGGNGGELFF. As DNA, the CDR3 is TGTGCCAGCAGCCCGATTATCGGACAGATAGCGGGAGGAAATGGCGGGGAGCTGTTTTTT. The chain combines TRBV7-7 with TRBJ2-2; 10 positions match TRBD2. The CDR3 sequence is 20 residues long. Germline assignment: CDR1 SSHAT and CDR2 FNYEAQ (reference sequence). V shed 5 bases, J shed 7 bases, and the junction held 22 bases outside the gene matches.